A few counts support the clone carrying this T cell receptor (beta chain). Its antigen is unidentified. The data stem from a study of Graves' ophthalmopathy and Graves' hyperthyroidism. Study context: Peripheral blood was obtained at first diagnosis, ahead of any treatment. General study results and limits: Ophthalmopathy versus stable hyperthyroidism: 13-signature model gave 85% to 90% sensitivity, 65% to 82% specificity. Appearing in blood as well were most expanded thyroid clonotypes above 0.001 frequency.

Symptoms, serum thyroxine and TRAb, thyroid ultrasound, and orbital computed tomography formed the diagnostic basis. Beta-chain TCR CDR3 regions were amplified from RNA transcripts. HTBI-primed first-round RT-PCR preceded second-round multiplex PCR. TCRdb passed the multiplex PCR reads through MiXCR, listing each CDR3 protein once. The table records 660,000 or so distinct CDR3 sequences, over 40% of them present only once. The sequence derives from an adult man with Graves' ophthalmopathy. The sequencing sample was made of peripheral blood.

The CDR3 nucleotides read TGTGCCAGCAGTGACTGGCGGAACACTGAAGCTTTCTTT. Residues: CASSDWRNTEAFF. The rearrangement joins TRBV6-6 to TRBJ1-1; the D is unclear. V was clipped by 5 bases and J by 1 base, with 8 bases between them. CDR1 and CDR2 from the germline V gene are MNHNY and SVGAGI (reference sequence). This CDR3 is 13 amino acids long.